The 13 T cell receptor beta chains reported below all come from one sample, sequenced in a study of human T cells and chemical hapten exposure. The time point denotes: healthy volunteer bleed at 2 weeks. Unfractionated whole blood yielded the extracted total RNA. MiXCR, applied by TCRdb to the RACE reads, yields one record per CDR3 protein. The table records 100,000 to 150,000 distinct CDR3 sequences, roughly 9% of them present only once. The sequenced sample was whole blood. The source is a male donor in good health. Some clones in this sample may be carry-over from other donors' samples.

This clonotype has a handful of counts. V usage is TRBV7-2 and J usage is TRBJ2-1; weak D call: TRBD1 (6 bases). V was cut by 2 bases and J by 6 bases, with 17 bases left in between. Germline CDR1 is SGHTA and CDR2 is FQGNSA. The CDR3 contains 16 residues. Here the CDR3 reads CASSLKSTGLINEQFF. The CDR3 DNA reads TGTGCCAGCAGCTTAAAATCTACAGGGTTGATCAATGAGCAGTTCTTC.

In its sample, this clonotype was seen a few times. The chain combines TRBV4-3 with TRBJ2-7; TRBD1 aligns across 9 bases. The CDR3 sequence is 16 residues long. Germline lookup yields CDR1 LGHNA and CDR2 YSLEER. Germline trimming cut 0 bases from V and 2 bases from J; bases unmatched to any gene: 5. CDR3 residues: CASSQEGTGRTYEQYF. The CDR3 DNA follows: TGCGCCAGCAGCCAAGAAGGGACAGGGAGGACCTACGAGCAGTACTTC.

The chain has TRBV5-1 and TRBJ2-2; either TRBD1 or TRBD2 may fit D (5 bases each). Looked up from germline, CDR1 is SGHRS and CDR2 is YFSETQ. The CDR3 extends over 18 amino acids. Trimming stripped 0 bases from V and 1 base from J, with 16 bases between. CDR3 residues: CASSLATLGRLNTGELFF. CDR3 coding DNA: TGCGCCAGCAGCTTGGCCACCCTGGGACGGTTGAACACCGGGGAGCTGTTTTTT.

This clonotype was recorded a few times. The CDR3: CASSYGVGRGYTF. The CDR3 DNA follows: TGTGCCAGCAGTTACGGGGTCGGGCGGGGCTACACCTTC. The chain joins TRBV6-5 to TRBJ1-2; D not certain. The length of the CDR3 is 13 residues. With 2 bases removed from V and 8 bases from J, the gap between germline ends came to 12 bases. Per germline, CDR1 MNHEY and CDR2 SVGAGI.

This clonotype was detected many times. The chain employs TRBV29-1 and TRBJ2-7, with D unresolved. V was pared by 3 bases and J by 4 bases, with 10 bases between. Germline CDR1 and CDR2: SQVTM and ANQGSEA. The CDR3 runs 12 residues. This CDR3 is CSVEFEDYEQYF. CDR3 bases: TGCAGCGTTGAGTTTGAGGATTACGAGCAGTACTTC.

This chain links TRBV27 with TRBJ2-5, with D possibly matching TRBD2 (5 bases). Germline V lookup: CDR1 MNHEY, CDR2 SMNVEV (reference sequence). The CDR3 has 16 residues. The V end was cut by 5 bases, the J end by 5 bases, with 21 bases between. CDR3 sequence reads: CASSPSLQEGVETQYF. For the CDR3, the DNA is TGTGCCAGCAGTCCGTCTTTACAAGAGGGAGTGGAGACCCAGTACTTC.

This clonotype was observed many times. The rearrangement uses TRBV20-1 and TRBJ1-1; TRBD1 might be the D (5 bases). This CDR3 contains 13 residues. The V and J ends lost 0 bases and 8 bases respectively, with 13 bases between them. From germline, CDR1 is DFQATT and CDR2 SNEGSKA (reference sequence). The CDR3 spells CSARDRDFVEAFF. DNA for the CDR3: TGCAGTGCTAGAGATCGGGACTTCGTCGAAGCTTTCTTT.

The chain has TRBV12-3 or TRBV12-4 and TRBJ2-7; TRBD2 is a possible D gene (6 bases). The V and J ends lost 3 bases and 1 base respectively, with 10 bases between them. The CDR3 totals 14 residues. The CDR3 region has the DNA TGTGCCAGCAGTTTCCGGGGAGGTTCCTACGAGCAGTACTTC. It codes for CASSFRGGSYEQYF.

This clonotype has just a few counts. The chain carries TRBV12-3 or TRBV12-4 and TRBJ2-1, with 7 bases fitting TRBD2. The CDR3 is made up of 14 amino acids. The V and J ends lost 3 bases and 5 bases, in that order; junction bases with no gene match: 4. The CDR3 here is CASSLGGYNNEQFF. The DNA for the CDR3 is TGTGCCAGCAGTTTGGGGGGGTACAACAATGAGCAGTTCTTC.

The sample holds a few counts of this clonotype. The rearrangement uses TRBV2 and TRBJ1-6; a possible D gene is TRBD1 (6 bases). The CDR3 has 13 amino acids. The germline gives CDR1 SNHLY, CDR2 FYNNEI. Trimming shortened V by 4 bases and J by 8 bases, and 9 bases separated the two germline ends. CDR3: CASSGDTYSPLHF. In DNA form, the CDR3 reads TGTGCCAGCAGTGGGGACACCTATTCACCCCTCCACTTT.

The chain combines TRBV7-2 with TRBJ1-5; D is unresolved. The germline V gene has CDR1 SGHTA and CDR2 FQGNSA. The ends were cut back, 5 bases at V and 6 bases at J, with 11 bases in the middle. The CDR3 is 13 amino acids. CDR3: CASSGGPGQPQHF. The CDR3 nucleotides are TGTGCCAGCAGCGGCGGGCCGGGTCAGCCCCAGCATTTT.

This clonotype was picked up many times. This chain uses TRBV12-3 or TRBV12-4 with TRBJ1-5; 7 bases agree with TRBD1. This CDR3 contains 13 residues. With V trimmed by 6 bases and J by 4 bases, 3 bases remained unmatched. The CDR3 DNA is TGTGCCAGCAGCTTGGGACAGAATCAGCCCCAGCATTTT. Residues: CASSLGQNQPQHF.

This clonotype appeared a few times. The chain employs TRBV7-2 and TRBJ2-7; no clear D gene. The germline gives CDR1 SGHTA, CDR2 FQGNSA. V was shortened by 5 bases and J by 3 bases, with 20 bases between the two germline ends. This CDR3 has 16 residues. CDR3 residues: CASSPLGTDGNYEQYF. The CDR3 DNA follows: TGTGCCAGCAGCCCCCTGGGTACCGATGGAAACTACGAGCAGTACTTC.